A selection of T cell receptor beta chains follows, all from one sample in a study of blood T cell repertoires in COVID-19. The repertoire was sequenced with immunoSEQ multiplex PCR; TCRdb's copy has only in-frame clones and lacks some. The data show about 200,000 clones, over 80% seen once. Sequenced material: peripheral blood. These receptors originate from a man aged 35-49 years with acute or convalescent COVID-19. Each CDR3 is given without its conserved first and last residue.

V	CDR3
TRBV10-1	ASKILEEKLF
TRBV9	ASSGQHSNQPQH
TRBV7-8	ASSLFRGGQSSPLH
TRBV18	ASSTGTGDETQY
TRBV11-2	ASSATSGAPRETQY
TRBV30	AWVQGPNSPLH
TRBV10-1	ASSDGTGTRMGYGYT
TRBV5-4	ASSGGLAGRYNEQF
TRBV15	ATSRPRTGESRYT
TRBV9	ASSVAEGLYEQY
TRBV5-1	ASSLGDRGRNTEAF
TRBV13	ASSLGSGGRATGELF
TRBV7-7	ASSSPGLADSYEQY
TRBV14	ASSLTDGTEAF
TRBV5-6	ASSLKRETDTQY
TRBV5-4	ASSSPGQRRETQY
TRBV19	ASRPGHGELF
TRBV5-1	ASSIGSEQY
TRBV4-3	ASSQRGQGSAGYT